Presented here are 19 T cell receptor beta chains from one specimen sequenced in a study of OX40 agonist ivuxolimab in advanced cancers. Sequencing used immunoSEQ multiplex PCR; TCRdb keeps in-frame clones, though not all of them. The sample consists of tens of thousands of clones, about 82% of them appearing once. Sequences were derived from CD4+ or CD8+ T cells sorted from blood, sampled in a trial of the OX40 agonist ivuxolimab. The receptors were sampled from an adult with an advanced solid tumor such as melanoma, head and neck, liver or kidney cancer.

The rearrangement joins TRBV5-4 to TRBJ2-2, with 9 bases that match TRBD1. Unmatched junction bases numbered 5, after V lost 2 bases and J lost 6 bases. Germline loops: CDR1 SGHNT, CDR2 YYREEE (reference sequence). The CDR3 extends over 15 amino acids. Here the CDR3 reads CASSLGTGLSGELFF. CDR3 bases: TGTGCCAGCAGCTTAGGGACAGGGTTGTCCGGGGAGCTGTTTTTT.

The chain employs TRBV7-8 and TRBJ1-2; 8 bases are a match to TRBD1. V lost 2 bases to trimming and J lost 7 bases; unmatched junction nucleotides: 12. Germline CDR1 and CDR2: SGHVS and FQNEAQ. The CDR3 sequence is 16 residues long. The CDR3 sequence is CASSLPGQGASAGYTF. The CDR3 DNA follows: TGTGCCAGCAGCTTACCTGGGCAGGGGGCTTCGGCTGGCTACACCTTC.

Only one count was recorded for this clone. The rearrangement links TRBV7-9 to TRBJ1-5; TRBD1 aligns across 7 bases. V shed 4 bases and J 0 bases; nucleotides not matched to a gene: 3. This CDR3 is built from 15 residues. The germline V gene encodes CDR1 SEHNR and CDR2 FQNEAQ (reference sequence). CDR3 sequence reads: CASSSGGVSNQPQHF. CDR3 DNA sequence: TGTGCCAGCAGCTCAGGGGGAGTTAGCAATCAGCCCCAGCATTTT.

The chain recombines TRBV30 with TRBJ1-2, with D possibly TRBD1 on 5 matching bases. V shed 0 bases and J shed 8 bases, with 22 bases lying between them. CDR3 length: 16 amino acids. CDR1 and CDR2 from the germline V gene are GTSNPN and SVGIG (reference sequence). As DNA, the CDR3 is TGTGCCTGGAGTGTAGATCGGAAGGGCAGGGTGAGAGGCTACACCTTC. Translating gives CAWSVDRKGRVRGYTF.

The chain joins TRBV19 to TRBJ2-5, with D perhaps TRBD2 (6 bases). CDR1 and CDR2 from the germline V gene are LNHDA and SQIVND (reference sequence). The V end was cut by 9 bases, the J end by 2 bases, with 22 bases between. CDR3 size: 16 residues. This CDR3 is CASATEAGFGQETQYF. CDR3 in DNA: TGTGCCAGCGCTACTGAGGCGGGGTTCGGACAAGAGACCCAGTACTTC.

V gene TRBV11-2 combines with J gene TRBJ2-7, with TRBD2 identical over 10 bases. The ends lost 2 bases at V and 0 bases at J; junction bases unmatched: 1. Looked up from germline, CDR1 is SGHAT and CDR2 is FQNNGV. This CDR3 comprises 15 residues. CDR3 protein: CASSLPSGSSYEQYF. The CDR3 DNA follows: TGTGCCAGCAGCTTACCTAGCGGGAGCTCCTACGAGCAGTACTTC.

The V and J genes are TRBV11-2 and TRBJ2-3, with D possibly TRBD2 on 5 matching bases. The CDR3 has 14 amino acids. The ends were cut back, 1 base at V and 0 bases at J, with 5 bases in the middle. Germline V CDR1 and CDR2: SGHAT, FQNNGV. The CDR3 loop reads CASSLAGSTDTQYF. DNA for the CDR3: TGTGCCAGCAGCTTAGCGGGGAGCACAGATACGCAGTATTTT.

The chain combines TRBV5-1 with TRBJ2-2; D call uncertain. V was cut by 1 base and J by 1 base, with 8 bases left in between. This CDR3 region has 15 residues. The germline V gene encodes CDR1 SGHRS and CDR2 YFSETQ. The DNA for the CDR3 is TGCGCCAGCAGCTTGTCGGCCGTGAACACCGGGGAGCTGTTTTTT. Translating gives CASSLSAVNTGELFF.

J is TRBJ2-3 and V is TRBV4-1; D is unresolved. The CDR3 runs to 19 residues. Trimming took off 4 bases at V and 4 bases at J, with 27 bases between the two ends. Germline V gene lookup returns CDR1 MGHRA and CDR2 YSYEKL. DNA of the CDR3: TGCGCCAGCAGCCGAAAAGAGGCCATAGGGAAGTTAGGTGCAGATACGCAGTATTTT. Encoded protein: CASSRKEAIGKLGADTQYF.

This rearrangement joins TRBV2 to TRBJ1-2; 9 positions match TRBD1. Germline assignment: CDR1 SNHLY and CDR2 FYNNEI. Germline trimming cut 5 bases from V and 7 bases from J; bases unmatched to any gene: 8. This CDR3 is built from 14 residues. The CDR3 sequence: CASSSGQGQGGYTF. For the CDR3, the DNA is TGTGCCAGCAGTTCGGGACAGGGACAGGGTGGCTACACCTTC.

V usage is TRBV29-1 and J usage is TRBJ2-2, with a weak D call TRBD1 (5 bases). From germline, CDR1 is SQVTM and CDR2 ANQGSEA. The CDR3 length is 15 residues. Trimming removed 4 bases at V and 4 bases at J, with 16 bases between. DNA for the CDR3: TGCAGCGTTGCCGGATGGGGCGGCGGCACCGGGGAGCTGTTTTTT. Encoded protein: CSVAGWGGGTGELFF.

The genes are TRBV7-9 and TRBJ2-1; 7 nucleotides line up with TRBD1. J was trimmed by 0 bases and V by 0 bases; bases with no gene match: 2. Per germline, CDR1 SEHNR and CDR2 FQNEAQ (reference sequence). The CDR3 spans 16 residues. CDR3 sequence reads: CASSLAAGGSYNEQFF. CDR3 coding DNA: TGTGCCAGCAGCTTAGCGGCAGGGGGCTCCTACAATGAGCAGTTCTTC.

The CDR3 loop reads CASSQRGGRETQYF. CDR3 coding DNA: TGTGCCAGCAGCCAGAGGGGGGGCCGAGAGACCCAGTACTTC. The chain carries TRBV9 and TRBJ2-5; tentatively, D is TRBD2 (7 bases). The germline CDR1 and CDR2 sequences are SGDLS and YYNGEE. The CDR3 consists of 14 residues. V lost 4 bases and J 4 bases, leaving 14 bases between the germline ends.

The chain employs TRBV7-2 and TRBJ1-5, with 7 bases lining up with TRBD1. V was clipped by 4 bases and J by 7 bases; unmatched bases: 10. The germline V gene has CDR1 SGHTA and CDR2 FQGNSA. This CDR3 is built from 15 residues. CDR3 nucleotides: TGTGCCAGCAGCTCGAGACAGGGAGGTGTCCAGCCCCAGCATTTT. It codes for CASSSRQGGVQPQHF.

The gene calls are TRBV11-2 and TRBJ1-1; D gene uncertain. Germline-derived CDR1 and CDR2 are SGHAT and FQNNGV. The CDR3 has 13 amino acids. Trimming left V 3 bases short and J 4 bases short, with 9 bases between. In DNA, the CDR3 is TGTGCCAGCAGCTTTCTTTTGGGCACTGAAGCTTTCTTT. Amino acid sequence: CASSFLLGTEAFF.

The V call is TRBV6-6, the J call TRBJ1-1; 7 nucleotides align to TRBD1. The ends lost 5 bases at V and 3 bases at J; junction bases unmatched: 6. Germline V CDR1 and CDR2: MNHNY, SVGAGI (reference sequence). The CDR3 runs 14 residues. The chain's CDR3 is CASSPGQSYTEAFF. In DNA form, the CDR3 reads TGTGCCAGCAGTCCGGGACAGAGTTACACTGAAGCTTTCTTT.

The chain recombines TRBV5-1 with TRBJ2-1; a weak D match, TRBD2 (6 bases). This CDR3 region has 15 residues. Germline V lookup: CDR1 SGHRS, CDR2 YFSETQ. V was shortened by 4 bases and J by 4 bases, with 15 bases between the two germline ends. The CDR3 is CASSPTSYQYNEQFF. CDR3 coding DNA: TGCGCCAGCAGCCCCACTAGCTACCAGTACAATGAGCAGTTCTTC. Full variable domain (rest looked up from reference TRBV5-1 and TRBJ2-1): KAGVTQTPRYLIKTRGQQVTLSCSPISGHRSVSWYQQTPGQGLQFLFEYFSETQRNKGNFPGRFSGRQFSNSRSEMNVSTLELGDSALYLCASSPTSYQYNEQFFGPGTRLTVL.

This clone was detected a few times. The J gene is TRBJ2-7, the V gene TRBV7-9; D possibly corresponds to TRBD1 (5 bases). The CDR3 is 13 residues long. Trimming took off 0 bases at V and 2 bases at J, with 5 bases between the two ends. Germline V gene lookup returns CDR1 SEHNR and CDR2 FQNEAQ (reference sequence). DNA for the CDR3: TGTGCCAGCAGCTTAGCGGGGCCCTACGAGCAGTACTTC. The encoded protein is CASSLAGPYEQYF.

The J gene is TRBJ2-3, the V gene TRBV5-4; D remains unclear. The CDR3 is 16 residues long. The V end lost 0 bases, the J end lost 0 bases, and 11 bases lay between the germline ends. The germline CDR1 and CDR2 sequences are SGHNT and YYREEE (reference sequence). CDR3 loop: CASSLGGPASTDTQYF. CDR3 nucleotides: TGTGCCAGCAGCTTGGGTGGGCCCGCTAGCACAGATACGCAGTATTTT.